The 25 T cell receptor beta chains given below trace back to one sample, sequenced in a study of CD8 T cells in Susac syndrome. The RNA, 0.5 to 1 ug, was put through reverse transcription using random hexamers. One entry per CDR3 protein, called by TCRdb with MiXCR from the immunoSEQ multiplex PCR reads. The sample records more than 100,000 distinct CDR3 sequences, more than 90% being singletons. The specimen was CD4+ T cells from PBMCs. The receptors were sampled from a human donor in good health.

The chain's CDR3 is CASSFGQYSNQPQHF. In DNA, the CDR3 is TGTGCCAGCAGCTTCGGACAATATAGCAATCAGCCCCAGCATTTT. The chain has TRBV12-3 or TRBV12-4 and TRBJ1-5; D possibly corresponds to TRBD1 (5 bases). Trimming removed 6 bases from V and 0 bases from J, with 12 bases in between. The CDR3 has 15 amino acids.

The rearrangement uses TRBV7-9 and TRBJ1-1; D possibly corresponds to TRBD1 (5 bases). Trimming removed 5 bases from V and 5 bases from J, with 18 bases in between. The germline gives CDR1 SEHNR, CDR2 FQNEAQ (reference sequence). The CDR3 consists of 15 residues. CDR3 in DNA: TGTGCCAGCAGCCTCACCGGGACGGTGGGAACTGAAGCTTTCTTT. Its translation is CASSLTGTVGTEAFF.

The gene calls are TRBV7-8 and TRBJ1-1; 7 nucleotides match TRBD1. Germline lookup yields CDR1 SGHVS and CDR2 FQNEAQ. The V gene end was trimmed by 10 bases and the J gene end by 0 bases; junction bases not matched to a gene: 5. The CDR3 totals 13 residues. The CDR3 reads CATRDRLNTEAFF. The DNA for the CDR3 is TGTGCCACCCGGGACAGATTGAACACTGAAGCTTTCTTT.

This chain links TRBV7-9 with TRBJ2-7, with a weak D call TRBD1 (6 bases). V was cut by 5 bases and J by 3 bases, with 17 bases left in between. The CDR3 is 15 amino acids. The V gene's germline CDR1 is SEHNR and CDR2 FQNEAQ (reference sequence). This CDR3 reads CASSIARDTSYEQYF. The CDR3 DNA is TGTGCCAGCAGCATCGCTCGGGACACAAGCTACGAGCAGTACTTC.

This chain uses TRBV30 with TRBJ2-1; maybe TRBD2 (7 bases). Germline V gene data show CDR1 as GTSNPN and CDR2 as SVGIG (reference sequence). The V gene lost 2 bases and the J gene lost 9 bases, with 11 bases spanning the gap. This CDR3 contains 12 residues. The CDR3 bases are TGTGCCTGGAGTCGGGGAGGGGGTGAGCAGTTCTTC. Its translation: CAWSRGGGEQFF.

The V and J genes are TRBV28 and TRBJ1-5; 9 bases line up with TRBD1. In germline, CDR1 is MDHEN, CDR2 SYDVKM. The ends lost 4 bases at V and 5 bases at J; junction bases unmatched: 3. This CDR3 has 14 amino acids. In nucleotides, the CDR3 is TGTGCCAGCAGTTGGACAGGGGACCATCAGCCCCAGCATTTT. Its translation is CASSWTGDHQPQHF.

This clonotype was observed once. This sequence joins TRBV5-1 and TRBJ1-6, with 11 bases that match TRBD1. The CDR3 covers 15 residues. In germline, CDR1 is SGHRS, CDR2 YFSETQ. Trimming cost V 3 bases and J 9 bases; bases outside gene matches: 5. In DNA, the CDR3 is TGCGCCAGCAGCTCGGGGACAGGGGGAAGTTCACCCCTCCACTTT. Its translation is CASSSGTGGSSPLHF.

The genes are TRBV2 and TRBJ2-7; D perhaps matches TRBD1 (5 bases). The ends were cut back, 3 bases at V and 7 bases at J, with 7 bases in the middle. There are 11 residues in the CDR3. Looked up from germline, CDR1 is SNHLY and CDR2 is FYNNEI. The CDR3 coding sequence is TGTGCCAGCAGTGAGTCAGGGGAGCAGTACTTC. This translates into CASSESGEQYF.

The chain employs TRBV20-1 and TRBJ2-7; TRBD2 is a possible D gene (7 bases). Trimming took off 7 bases at V and 7 bases at J, with 26 bases between the two ends. The CDR3 sequence is 15 residues long. Germline CDR1 reads DFQATT; CDR2 reads SNEGSKA (reference sequence). The CDR3 here is CSGEAGATGLGEQYF. In DNA, the CDR3 is TGCAGTGGAGAGGCGGGGGCCACGGGACTGGGAGAGCAGTACTTC.

The chain couples TRBV2 to TRBJ2-5; D call uncertain. V shed 6 bases and J shed 5 bases, with 16 bases lying between them. CDR3 length equals 14 residues. Germline V gene lookup returns CDR1 SNHLY and CDR2 FYNNEI. This CDR3 is CASRVSLGSETQYF. The CDR3 nucleotides read TGTGCCAGCAGGGTATCACTCGGATCGGAGACCCAGTACTTC. The variable domain in full, completed from reference TRBV2 and TRBJ2-5, reads EPEVTQTPSHQVTQMGQEVILRCVPISNHLYFYWYRQILGQKVEFLVSFYNNEISEKSEIFDDQFSVERPDGSNFTLKIRSTKLEDSAMYFCASRVSLGSETQYFGPGTRLLVL.

A single count supports this clonotype. The rearrangement links TRBV29-1 to TRBJ2-1; 10 bases fit TRBD2. CDR3 length: 13 amino acids. CDR1 and CDR2 (germline): SQVTM, ANQGSEA. V dropped 1 base and J dropped 9; count of bases not matched to a gene: 3. CDR3 in amino acids: CSVEATSGTEQFF. The CDR3 DNA is TGCAGCGTTGAAGCAACTAGCGGGACTGAGCAGTTCTTC.

In its sample, this clonotype was seen once. This chain links TRBV19 with TRBJ1-1, with a possible D match to TRBD1 (6 bases). The CDR3 totals 15 residues. V lost 4 bases to trimming and J lost 6 bases, with 18 bases between them. Germline values: CDR1 LNHDA, CDR2 SQIVND (reference sequence). The CDR3 loop reads CASSSDGGPLPEAFF. The CDR3 nucleotides are TGTGCCAGTAGTAGCGATGGGGGGCCCCTGCCTGAAGCTTTCTTT.

The chain is built from TRBV7-6 and TRBJ2-7, with 9 bases identical to TRBD1. V dropped 1 base and J dropped 3; count of bases not matched to a gene: 10. Germline V gene data show CDR1 as SGHVS and CDR2 as FNYEAQ. CDR3 size: 17 residues. In nucleotides, the CDR3 is TGTGCCAGCAGCTTAGGGTCCGGGACAGGGAGCATCTACGAGCAGTACTTC. It encodes CASSLGSGTGSIYEQYF.

V gene TRBV5-6 combines with J gene TRBJ2-7; 8 bases align to TRBD2. Germline values: CDR1 SGHDT, CDR2 YYEEEE. The ends lost 2 bases at V and 2 bases at J; junction bases unmatched: 0. CDR3 length: 13 amino acids. CDR3: CASSFSGTYEQYF. The CDR3 DNA reads TGTGCCAGCAGCTTTAGCGGGACCTACGAGCAGTACTTC. The variable domain in full, completed from reference TRBV5-6 and TRBJ2-7, reads DAGVTQSPTHLIKTRGQQVTLRCSPKSGHDTVSWYQQALGQGPQFIFQYYEEEERQRGNFPDRFSGHQFPNYSSELNVNALLLGDSALYLCASSFSGTYEQYFGPGTRLTVT.

In its sample, this clonotype was seen once. The chain joins TRBV20-1 to TRBJ2-7; D is tentatively TRBD1 or TRBD2 (5 bases each). The V and J ends lost 5 bases and 3 bases respectively, with 11 bases between them. Looked up from germline, CDR1 is DFQATT and CDR2 is SNEGSKA (reference sequence). The CDR3 sequence is 12 residues long. CDR3 region: CSAEGNYYEQYF. The CDR3 nucleotides are TGCAGTGCTGAGGGGAACTACTACGAGCAGTACTTC.

The chain joins TRBV7-2 to TRBJ2-5; D is unclear. The CDR3 length is 13 residues. The ends were cut back, 6 bases at V and 3 bases at J, with 11 bases in the middle. The V gene's germline CDR1 is SGHTA and CDR2 FQGNSA. CDR3 nucleotides: TGTGCCAGCAGGCCAAACAGCAAAGAGACCCAGTACTTC. The encoded protein is CASRPNSKETQYF.

This chain links TRBV6-6 with TRBJ1-2, with 7 positions matching TRBD1. The CDR3 consists of 13 residues. V lost 5 bases, J lost 7 bases, and 7 bases stayed unmatched. In germline, CDR1 is MNHNY, CDR2 SVGAGI (reference sequence). The CDR3 region is CASSPGTAGGYTF. The DNA for the CDR3 is TGTGCCAGCAGTCCCGGGACAGCGGGTGGCTACACCTTC.

The chain couples TRBV28 to TRBJ2-5; D is uncertain. V lost 10 bases and J lost 4, with 13 bases in between. Germline V lookup: CDR1 MDHEN, CDR2 SYDVKM. The CDR3 sequence is 12 residues long. The CDR3 loop reads CATLGLIETQYF. CDR3 bases: TGTGCCACCTTGGGGTTGATAGAGACCCAGTACTTC.

The chain joins TRBV9 to TRBJ2-3; D is unresolved. Between the trimmed V and J ends, which lost 2 bases and 3 bases, there was a span of 13 bases. Germline V gives CDR1 SGDLS, CDR2 YYNGEE. This CDR3 contains 15 residues. CDR3 DNA sequence: TGTGCCAGCAGCGTCGGCAGCGTCCCTACAGATACGCAGTATTTT. Its translation is CASSVGSVPTDTQYF.

The rearrangement uses TRBV30 and TRBJ2-2; weak D call: TRBD2 (5 bases). The ends were cut back, 4 bases at V and 4 bases at J, with 16 bases in the middle. This CDR3 is 15 amino acids long. Germline values: CDR1 GTSNPN, CDR2 SVGIG (reference sequence). CDR3 amino acids: CAWKGMTTITGELFF. DNA for the CDR3: TGTGCCTGGAAGGGTATGACTACCATCACCGGGGAGCTGTTTTTT.

This clonotype appeared once. The chain combines TRBV3-1 with TRBJ2-1; 8 bases match TRBD2. Germline V gives CDR1 LGHDT, CDR2 YNNKEL (reference sequence). The CDR3 length is 15 residues. V shed 5 bases, J shed 2 bases, and the junction held 5 bases outside the gene matches. The CDR3, as DNA: TGTGCCAGCAGCTCTAGCGGGCCTACCTACAATGAGCAGTTCTTC. This codes for CASSSSGPTYNEQFF.

The genes are TRBV6-5 and TRBJ1-3; 8 bases map to TRBD1. Germline V gene data show CDR1 as MNHEY and CDR2 as SVGAGI. V was clipped by 4 bases and J by 4 bases; unmatched bases: 6. The CDR3 has 15 amino acids. CDR3 nucleotides: TGTGCCAGCAGTTTCGACAGGGGAACAGGAAACACCATATATTTT. Translating it yields CASSFDRGTGNTIYF.

The chain employs TRBV18 and TRBJ2-3; D is possibly TRBD1 (6 bases). This CDR3 comprises 14 residues. V lost 6 bases and J 6 bases, leaving 16 bases between the germline ends. From germline, CDR1 is KGHSH and CDR2 LQKENI. The CDR3 DNA reads TGTGCCAGCTCCCCCGTCCCAGGGGCCGATACGCAGTATTTT. This encodes CASSPVPGADTQYF.

The chain uses TRBV18 and TRBJ2-5; D assignment may be TRBD1 or TRBD2 (5 bases each). The CDR3 is 14 amino acids. CDR1 is KGHSH, CDR2 LQKENI, per germline. The ends were cut back, 6 bases at V and 5 bases at J, with 16 bases in the middle. CDR3 sequence (DNA): TGTGCCAGCTCCCCCGGGGCTCCGAAGGAGACCCAGTACTTC. Protein sequence: CASSPGAPKETQYF.

The chain couples TRBV5-1 to TRBJ1-4; TRBD1 matches 7 bases. The CDR3 loop spans 17 amino acids. Germline V gives CDR1 SGHRS, CDR2 YFSETQ. J gave up 4 bases and V 0 bases, and 9 bases lay outside the gene matches. CDR3 sequence: CASSLDGTAINNEKLFF. CDR3 DNA sequence: TGCGCCAGCAGCTTGGACGGGACAGCTATTAATAATGAAAAACTGTTTTTT.